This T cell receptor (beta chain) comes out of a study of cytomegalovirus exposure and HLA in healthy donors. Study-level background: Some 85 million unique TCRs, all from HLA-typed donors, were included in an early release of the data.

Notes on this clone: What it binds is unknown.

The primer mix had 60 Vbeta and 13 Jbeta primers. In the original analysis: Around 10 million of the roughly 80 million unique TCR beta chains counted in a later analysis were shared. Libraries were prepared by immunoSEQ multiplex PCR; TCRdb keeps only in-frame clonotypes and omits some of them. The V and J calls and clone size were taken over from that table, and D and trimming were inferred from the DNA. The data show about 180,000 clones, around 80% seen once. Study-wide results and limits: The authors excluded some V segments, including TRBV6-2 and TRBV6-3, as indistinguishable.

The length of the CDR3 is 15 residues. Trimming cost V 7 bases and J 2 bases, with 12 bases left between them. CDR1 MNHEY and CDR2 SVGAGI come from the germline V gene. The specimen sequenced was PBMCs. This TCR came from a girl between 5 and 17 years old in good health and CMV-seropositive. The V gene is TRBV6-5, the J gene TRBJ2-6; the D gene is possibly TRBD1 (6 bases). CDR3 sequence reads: CASMTGSAGANVLTF. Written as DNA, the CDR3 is TGTGCCAGCATGACAGGTTCGGCTGGGGCCAACGTCCTGACTTTC.